This TCR beta chain was sequenced in a study of PD-1 blockade in classical Hodgkin lymphoma. Time point given: cycle 4 day 1 (C4D1), after 5 to 7 weeks of nivolumab. Each patient's relapse followed autologous stem cell transplantation, and brentuximab vedotin exposure varied. Overall study results and limits: Lower baseline TCR diversity was reported for newly diagnosed patients than for healthy donors. At C4D1, TCR diversity had climbed significantly for CD4+ cells, though not for CD8+ cells.

Libraries were prepared by immunoSEQ multiplex PCR; TCRdb keeps only in-frame clonotypes and omits some of them. The table records about 33,000 clones, 72% of them present only once. V was shortened by 4 bases and J by 6 bases, with 12 bases between the two germline ends. CDR1 MDHEN and CDR2 SYDVKM come from the germline V gene. CDR3 size: 14 residues. Of note for this clone: Its target is not known.

The material was peripheral blood mononuclear cells (PBMCs), obtained before the fourth cycle of nivolumab. The sequence came from a human donor with classical Hodgkin lymphoma. V gene TRBV28 combines with J gene TRBJ1-4; D is undetermined. CDR3 in amino acids: CASSSLWEDEKLFF. As DNA, the CDR3 is TGTGCCAGCAGTTCCCTTTGGGAGGATGAAAAACTGTTTTTT. Full variable domain (remainder filled in from reference TRBV28 and TRBJ1-4): DVKVTQSSRYLVKRTGEKVFLECVQDMDHENMFWYRQDPGLGLRLIYFSYDVKMKEKGDIPEGYSVSREKKERFSLILESASTNQTSMYLCASSSLWEDEKLFFGSGTQLSVL.